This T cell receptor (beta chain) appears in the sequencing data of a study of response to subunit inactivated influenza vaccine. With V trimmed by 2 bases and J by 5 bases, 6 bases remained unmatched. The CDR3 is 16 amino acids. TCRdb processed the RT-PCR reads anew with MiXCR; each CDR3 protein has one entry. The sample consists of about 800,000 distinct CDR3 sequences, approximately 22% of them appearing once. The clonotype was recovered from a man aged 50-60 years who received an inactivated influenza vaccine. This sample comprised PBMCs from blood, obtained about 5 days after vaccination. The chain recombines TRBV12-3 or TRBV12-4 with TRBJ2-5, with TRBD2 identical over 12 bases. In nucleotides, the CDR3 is TGTGCCAGCAGTTTAACACGACTAGCGGGGGCGGAGACCCAGTACTTC. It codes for CASSLTRLAGAETQYF.